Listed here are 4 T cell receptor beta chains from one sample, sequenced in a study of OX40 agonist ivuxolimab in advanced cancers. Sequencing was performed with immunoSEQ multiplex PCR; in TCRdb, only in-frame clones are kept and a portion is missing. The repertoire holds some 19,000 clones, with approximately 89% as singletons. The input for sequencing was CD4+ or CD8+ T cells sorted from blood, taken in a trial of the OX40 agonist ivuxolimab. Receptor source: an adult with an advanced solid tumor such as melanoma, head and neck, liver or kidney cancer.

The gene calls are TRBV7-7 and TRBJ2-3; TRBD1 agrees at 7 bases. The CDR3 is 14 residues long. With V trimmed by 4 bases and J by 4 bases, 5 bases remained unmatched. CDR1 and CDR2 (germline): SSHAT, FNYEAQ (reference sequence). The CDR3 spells CASSSSTGSDTQYF. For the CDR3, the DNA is TGTGCCAGCAGCTCGTCGACAGGGTCAGATACGCAGTATTTT.

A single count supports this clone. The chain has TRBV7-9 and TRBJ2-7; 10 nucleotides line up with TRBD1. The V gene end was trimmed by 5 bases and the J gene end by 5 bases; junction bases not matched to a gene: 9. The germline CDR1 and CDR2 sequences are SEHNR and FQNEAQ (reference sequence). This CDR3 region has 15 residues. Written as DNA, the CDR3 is TGTGCCAGCAGCCTCCGACAGGGGGCTGGAGACGAGCAGTACTTC. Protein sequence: CASSLRQGAGDEQYF.

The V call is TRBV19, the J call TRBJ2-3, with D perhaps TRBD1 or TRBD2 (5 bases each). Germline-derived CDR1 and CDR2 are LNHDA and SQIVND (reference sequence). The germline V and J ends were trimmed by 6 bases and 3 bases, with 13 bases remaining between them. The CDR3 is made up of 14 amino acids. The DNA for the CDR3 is TGTGCCAGTAGCTGGGACGGGTCGACAGATACGCAGTATTTT. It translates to CASSWDGSTDTQYF.

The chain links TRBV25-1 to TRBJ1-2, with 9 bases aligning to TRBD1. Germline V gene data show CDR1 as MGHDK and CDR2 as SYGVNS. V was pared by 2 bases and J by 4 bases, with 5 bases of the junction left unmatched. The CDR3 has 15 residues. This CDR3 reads CASSEKMGQGYGYTF. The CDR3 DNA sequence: TGTGCCAGCAGTGAAAAAATGGGACAGGGCTATGGCTACACCTTC.